This TCR beta chain was captured by sequencing in a study of OX40 agonist ivuxolimab in advanced cancers. Describing the broader study: Ivuxolimab was an agonistic, fully human IgG2 monoclonal antibody directed against OX40 (CD134), a costimulatory receptor. Intravenous ivuxolimab was administered to patients every 2 weeks at six dose levels: 0.01, 0.1, 0.3, 1.5, 3 and 10 mg/kg. Of the roughly 51 patients in dose escalation, about 20 had hepatocellular carcinoma, approximately 15 had melanoma, 9 had renal cell carcinoma and 9 had head and neck cancer. In the dose-escalation cohort, 82.7% of patients were male, and the mean age was around 60 years, with a range of roughly 20 to 79. Prior anti-PD-1, anti-PD-L1 or anti-CTLA-4 therapy was permitted, and checkpoint inhibitors had been received by around 39% of dose-escalation patients. Three dose-escalation patients achieved partial responses, one with hepatocellular carcinoma and two with cutaneous melanoma. Peripheral TCRbeta sequencing aimed to test whether ivuxolimab altered TCR sequence diversity and caused clonal T-cell expansion. The paper covers the monotherapy dose-escalation part of the phase I ivuxolimab trial, which included N of about 50 patients.

Note on this clone: Its antigen remains unidentified. No base qualities exist here, and no much larger clone lies one base off it.

General findings and caveats noted by the study authors: In the 0.1-3.0 mg/kg groups, partial responders had among the lowest normalized peripheral clonal expansion, particularly in CD8+ T cells. Low levels of normalized T-cell clonal expansion were also seen in some nonresponding patients. On average, CD8+ T cells showed more expanded clones than CD4+ T cells after ivuxolimab. At doses from 0.1 to 3.0 mg/kg, clonal expansion was seen in both CD4+ and CD8+ blood T cells between baseline and week 6. Antigen specificity was not determined for the clonally expanded peripheral T cells.

Patients with autoimmune disease history or receiving systemic immunosuppression were excluded from the trial. Peripheral blood for TCR sequencing was drawn from every dose cohort at baseline, at cycle 4 day 1 and at cycle 7 day 1. Samples were obtained from an open-label, multicenter, first-in-human phase I dose-escalation trial of ivuxolimab. Adults with locally advanced or metastatic melanoma, renal cell carcinoma, hepatocellular carcinoma or head and neck squamous cell carcinoma were enrolled in the trial. CD4+ and CD8+ T cells were sorted separately from peripheral blood before TCR sequencing. The CDR3 numbers 14 residues from cysteine through phenylalanine. Only the CDR3 DNA is retained, 42 bases long and in frame from the first base. According to the germline V gene (reference sequence), CDR1 reads SGHNT and CDR2 reads YYREEE. Ends trimmed: V by 4 bases, J by 9 bases; bases unmatched to a gene: 5.

To sequence the TCRbeta CDR3 region, genomic DNA was isolated from the sorted cells. The immunoSEQ Assay was used for sequencing of TCRbeta CDR3 regions. This immuneACCESS table, as held by TCRdb, lists in-frame sequences with V and J called but not all clones. Of the missing ones, under half trace to an unresolved V gene in checked studies; the others have no known cause. This sample gives 97,000 or so clones in total; about 90% of them show up just once. The ten largest clones capture 0.15% to 0.2% of the sample. The sequence came from an adult with an advanced solid tumor such as melanoma, head and neck, liver or kidney cancer. The V gene is TRBV5-4 and the J gene is TRBJ2-1, and TRBD2 matches 12 of the central bases. The sequencing here drew on CD4+ or CD8+ T cells sorted from blood, taken in a trial of the OX40 agonist ivuxolimab. The DNA reads as follows: TGTGCCAGCAGCCCGGGACTAGCGGGTGGTGAGCAGTTCTTC. Translation gives CASSPGLAGGEQFF.